This T cell receptor (beta chain) was recovered during a study of tumor and adjacent non-tumor tissue in lung cancer. Study information: The patients, 10 to 11 men and 5 women, were about 31 to 80 with stage I to III disease. Each sample yielded approximately 4.2 million productive TCRbeta reads on average.

This sample's RNA came from whole unsorted tissue. More than 3 cm separated this lung sample from the edge of the tumor. Chemotherapy-naive patients with new lung cancer underwent thoracic surgery in China, August–November 2014. Overall study findings and caveats: Significantly higher TCR diversity was found in tumor than normal lung.

About this clonotype: Its antigen is as yet unknown.

TCRbeta libraries were built with three rounds of nested PCR, modified from ARM-PCR. In TCRdb, the multiplex PCR reads were re-called with MiXCR into one record per CDR3 protein. Of 60,000 to 90,000 distinct CDR3 sequences detected, 65% to 75% appear once; the ten largest clones hold 25% to 35%. CDR3 length: 12 residues. The germline V and J ends were trimmed by 5 bases and 8 bases, with 15 bases remaining between them. Germline V lookup: CDR1 SQVTM, CDR2 ANQGSEA. Sequencing was done on a sample of distant non-tumor lung tissue. The receptor's source is a woman aged 45-60 years with non-small cell lung cancer. The gene calls are TRBV29-1 and TRBJ1-2; possibly TRBD1 for D (5 bases). CDR3: CSVQGIVQGYTF. CDR3 DNA sequence: TGCAGCGTTCAGGGCATAGTTCAAGGCTACACCTTC.